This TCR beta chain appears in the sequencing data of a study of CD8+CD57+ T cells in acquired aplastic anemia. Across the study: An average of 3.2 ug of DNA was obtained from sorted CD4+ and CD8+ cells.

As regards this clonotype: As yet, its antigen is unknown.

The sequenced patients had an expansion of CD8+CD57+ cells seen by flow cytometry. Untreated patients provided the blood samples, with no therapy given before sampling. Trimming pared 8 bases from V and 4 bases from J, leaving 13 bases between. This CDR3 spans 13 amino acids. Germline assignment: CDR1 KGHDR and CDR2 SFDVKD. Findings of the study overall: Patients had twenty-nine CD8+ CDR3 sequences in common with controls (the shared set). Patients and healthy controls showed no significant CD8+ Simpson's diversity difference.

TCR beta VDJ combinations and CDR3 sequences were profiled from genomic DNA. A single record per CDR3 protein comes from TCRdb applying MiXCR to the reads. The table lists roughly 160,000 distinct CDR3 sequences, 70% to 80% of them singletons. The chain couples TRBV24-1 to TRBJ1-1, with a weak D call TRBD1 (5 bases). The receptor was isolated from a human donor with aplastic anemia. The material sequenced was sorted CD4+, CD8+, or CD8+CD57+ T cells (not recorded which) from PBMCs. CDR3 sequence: CATTEGIFTEAFF. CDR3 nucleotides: TGTGCCACCACAGAGGGGATTTTCACTGAAGCTTTCTTT.